This T cell receptor (beta chain) was observed in a study of T cell responses to AZD1222 COVID-19 vaccine. Study background: Pooled together were second doses at about 4 or about 12 weeks. The study's findings and limits: Clonal diversity was possibly underestimated, and the donors were mostly white British, with more females. Vaccine-associated CD4 TCRs ranged over spike, dominating at 160-218 and 743-854. As reported, nearly half of all spike-specific TCRs target variant regions that are unmutated.

Repertoires were generated with immunoSEQ multiplex PCR, while TCRdb's copy carries only in-frame clones and drops some. The data contain approximately 120,000 clones, approximately 91% of them seen just once; the ten biggest clones take up over 3.5%. A note on this clone: Its antigen is as yet unknown.

Trimming removed 6 bases from V and 5 bases from J; junction bases left unmatched: 8. The length of the CDR3 is 14 residues. CDR1 LNHDA and CDR2 SQIVND come from the germline V gene (reference sequence). The gene calls are TRBV19 and TRBJ1-1; TRBD1 aligns across 8 bases. The receptor was isolated from an adult in good health. Sequenced material: peripheral blood, taken on day 0 of AZD1222 vaccination. The CDR3 region has the DNA TGTGCCAGTAGACCCTTGGACAGGGAAACTGAAGCTTTCTTT. Translation: CASRPLDRETEAFF.